This T cell receptor beta chain was observed in a study of T cell repertoires in cytomegalovirus infection. Whole-study context: Researchers turned to recently identified HLA-C-restricted CMV epitopes as well as well-studied HLA-B-restricted ones. Both a matching HLA type and CMV infection were indicated by public TCR beta signatures. Findings and caveats of the study: HLA-C-restricted TCR beta clonotypes specific for CMV led the ex vivo response. Summed frequency of public TCR beta families distinguished CMV carriers with the relevant HLA.

The table lists this clonotype with many counts. Its antigen is not known. Unmatched junction bases numbered 4, after V lost 5 bases and J lost 1 base. CDR1 is SEHNR and CDR2 is FQNEAQ in the germline V gene (reference sequence). This CDR3 spans 15 amino acids. Via MiXCR, TCRdb re-called the reads, giving one row per CDR3 protein. This repertoire shows about 47,000 distinct CDR3 sequences, about 21% found once; its top ten account for around half. Sequencing was performed on CD8+ T cells from cultured PBMCs, taken from culture after CMV antigen stimulation. This chain links TRBV7-9 with TRBJ2-3; 9 bases agree with TRBD1. The sequence was obtained from a human donor in good health (CMV status not recorded). Some clones in this sample may be carry-over from other donors' samples. The CDR3 nucleotides are TGTGCCAGCAGCCCCCGGGACAGGGGCACAGATACGCAGTATTTT. It translates to CASSPRDRGTDTQYF.